This T cell receptor beta chain derives from a study of blood T cell repertoires in COVID-19. Study as a whole: Sites in the United States, Italy and Spain provided acute and convalescent COVID-19 samples. T cells, B-cell-depleted T cells, or PBMCs provided the cDNA or gDNA that served as material.

Original methodology: Amplifying reference gene primers gave estimates of nucleated cell counts. The table came from immunoSEQ multiplex PCR; TCRdb's copy has only in-frame clones and leaves some out. V, J and clone size are taken as reported in that table, and D and trimming were inferred from the DNA itself. The sample lists some 210,000 clones; around 90% were seen once. Germline CDR1 is ENHRY and CDR2 is SYGVKD. This CDR3 has 18 residues. V lost 0 bases and J lost 9; bases outside the gene matches: 15. The TCR comes from a man aged 55 to 69 who had recovered from COVID-19. The J gene is TRBJ2-1, the V gene TRBV10-3, with 9 bases matching TRBD2. Source material: peripheral blood. CDR3 sequence reads: CAISESFGREGPRGEQFF. DNA for the CDR3: TGTGCCATCAGTGAGTCATTCGGGCGGGAGGGCCCTCGTGGTGAGCAGTTCTTC.